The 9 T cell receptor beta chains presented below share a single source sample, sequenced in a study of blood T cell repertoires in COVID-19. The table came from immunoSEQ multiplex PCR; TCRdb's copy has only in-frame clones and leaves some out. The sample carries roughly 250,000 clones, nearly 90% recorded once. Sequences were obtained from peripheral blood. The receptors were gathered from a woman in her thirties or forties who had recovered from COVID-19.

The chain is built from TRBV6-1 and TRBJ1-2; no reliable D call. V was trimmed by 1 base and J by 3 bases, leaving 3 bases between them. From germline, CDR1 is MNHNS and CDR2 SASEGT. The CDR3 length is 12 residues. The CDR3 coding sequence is TGTGCCAGCAGTGAAGTATACTATGGCTACACCTTC. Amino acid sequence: CASSEVYYGYTF.

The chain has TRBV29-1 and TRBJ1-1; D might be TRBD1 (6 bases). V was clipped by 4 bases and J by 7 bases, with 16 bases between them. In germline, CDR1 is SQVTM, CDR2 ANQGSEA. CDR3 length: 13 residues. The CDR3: CSVAPQGTYEAFF. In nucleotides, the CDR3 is TGCAGCGTTGCACCCCAGGGGACATATGAAGCTTTCTTT. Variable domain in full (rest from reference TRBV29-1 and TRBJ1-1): SAVISQKPSRDICQRGTSLTIQCQVDSQVTMMFWYRQQPGQSLTLIATANQGSEATYESGFVIDKFPISRPNLTFSTLTVSNMSPEDSSIYLCSVAPQGTYEAFFGQGTRLTVV.

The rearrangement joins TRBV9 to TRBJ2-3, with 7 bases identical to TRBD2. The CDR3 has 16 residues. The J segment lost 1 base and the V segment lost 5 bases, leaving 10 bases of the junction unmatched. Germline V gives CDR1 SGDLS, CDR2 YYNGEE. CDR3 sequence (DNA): TGTGCCAGCAGGGGAACTAGCGACCAGGGCACAGATACGCAGTATTTT. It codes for CASRGTSDQGTDTQYF.

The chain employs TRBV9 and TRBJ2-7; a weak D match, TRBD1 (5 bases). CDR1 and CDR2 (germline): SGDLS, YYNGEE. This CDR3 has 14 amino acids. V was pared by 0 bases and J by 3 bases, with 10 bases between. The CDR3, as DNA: TGTGCCAGCAGCGTAGAGGGGTGGGGCTACGAGCAGTACTTC. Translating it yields CASSVEGWGYEQYF. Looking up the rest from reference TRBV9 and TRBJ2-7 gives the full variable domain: DSGVTQTPKHLITATGQRVTLRCSPRSGDLSVYWYQQSLDQGLQFLIQYYNGEERAKGNILERFSAQQFPDLHSELNLSSLELGDSALYFCASSVEGWGYEQYFGPGTRLTVT.

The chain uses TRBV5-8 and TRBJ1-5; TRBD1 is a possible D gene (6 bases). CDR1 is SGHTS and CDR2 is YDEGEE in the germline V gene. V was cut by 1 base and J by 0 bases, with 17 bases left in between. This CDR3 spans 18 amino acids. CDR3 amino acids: CASSLRLWAGDSNQPQHF. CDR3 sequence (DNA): TGTGCCAGCAGCTTGCGTCTGTGGGCAGGGGATAGCAATCAGCCCCAGCATTTT.

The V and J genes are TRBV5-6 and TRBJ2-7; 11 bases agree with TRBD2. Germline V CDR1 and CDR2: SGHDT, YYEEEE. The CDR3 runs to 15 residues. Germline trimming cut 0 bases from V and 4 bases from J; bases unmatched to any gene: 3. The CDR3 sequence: CASSLGASGRYEQYF. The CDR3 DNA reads TGTGCCAGCAGCTTGGGGGCTAGCGGGAGGTACGAGCAGTACTTC.

The CDR3, as DNA: TGTGCCAGCAGCTGGGGAGCTAGCGGGGGGAGAGATACGCAGTATTTT. This gives the protein CASSWGASGGRDTQYF. The V call is TRBV5-4, the J call TRBJ2-3; 11 positions match TRBD2. The CDR3 has 16 amino acids. The trim removed 3 bases at V and 5 bases at J, leaving 8 bases unmatched. Germline assignment: CDR1 SGHNT and CDR2 YYREEE (reference sequence).

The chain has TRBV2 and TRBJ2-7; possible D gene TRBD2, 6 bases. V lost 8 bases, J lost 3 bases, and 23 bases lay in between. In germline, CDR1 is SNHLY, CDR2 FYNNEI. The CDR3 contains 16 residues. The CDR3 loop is CASAPGGAAIYYEQYF. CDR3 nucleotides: TGTGCCAGCGCTCCGGGCGGGGCGGCGATCTACTACGAGCAGTACTTC. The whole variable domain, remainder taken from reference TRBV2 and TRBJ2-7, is EPEVTQTPSHQVTQMGQEVILRCVPISNHLYFYWYRQILGQKVEFLVSFYNNEISEKSEIFDDQFSVERPDGSNFTLKIRSTKLEDSAMYFCASAPGGAAIYYEQYFGPGTRLTVT.

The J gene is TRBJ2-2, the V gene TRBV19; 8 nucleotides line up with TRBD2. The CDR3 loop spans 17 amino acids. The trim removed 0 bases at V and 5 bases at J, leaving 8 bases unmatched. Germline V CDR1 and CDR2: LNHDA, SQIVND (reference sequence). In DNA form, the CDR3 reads TGTGCCAGTAGTATAGATCTATCCAGCGGGAGTACCGGGGAGCTGTTTTTT. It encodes CASSIDLSSGSTGELFF.